A selection of T cell receptor beta chains follows, all from one sample in a study of CD8 T cells in Susac syndrome. In TCRdb, the immunoSEQ multiplex PCR reads were re-called with MiXCR into one record per CDR3 protein. The data show roughly 200,000 distinct CDR3 sequences, around 95% seen once. Sequenced input: CD8+ T cells from PBMCs. The receptors derive from a human donor with multiple sclerosis. The CDR3 runs from the conserved cysteine through the conserved F or W. Fields, in order: J gene, V gene, clone size, CDR3 protein. Size is omitted from some rows. Given values are once, few, many or a class for expanded clones.

TRBJ2-1 TRBV15 . CATSSILGTSSYNEQFF
TRBJ1-2 TRBV9 . CASSGSGINYGYTF
TRBJ2-7 TRBV5-1 . CASSSGESYEQYF
TRBJ1-1 TRBV2 . CASSEVVGTAEAFF
TRBJ2-3 TRBV3-1 . CASSQALGEGGRSDTQYF
TRBJ2-5 TRBV5-6 . CASSFGQGPRETQYF
TRBJ2-1 TRBV20-1 . CSARDLQGVTYNEQFF
TRBJ2-3 TRBV20-1 . CSARDRGFVSRTDTQYF
TRBJ2-2 TRBV29-1 . CSAYTFRGTGELFF
TRBJ2-7 TRBV4-1 . CASSQDRLGPPQYF
TRBJ2-1 TRBV6-1 once CASRLPSGRSYNEQFF
TRBJ2-3 TRBV29-1 . CSVVAGETDTQYF
TRBJ2-2 TRBV11-2 once CASSFPGGGRRSGELFF
TRBJ2-1 TRBV3-1 . CASSPTASTSGVRFEQFF
TRBJ2-5 TRBV5-6 . CASSTGDKQTQYF
TRBJ2-1 TRBV29-1 . CSVEGKLVSENEQFF
TRBJ2-7 TRBV27 . CASSWSFTGGEQYF